The 12 T cell receptor beta chains reported below all come from one sample, sequenced in a study of CD8+ T cells in alopecia areata. Sorting of CD4+ cells into CD25+CD127- cells was performed for roughly five patients. cDNA reverse transcribed from extracted RNA served as the sequencing template. Assay: immunoSEQ multiplex PCR; the TCRdb copy retains only in-frame clones and omits some. The sample includes roughly 20,000 clones, 60% to 70% of them seen just once. Material: CD4+ Tregs sorted from blood. The receptors stem from a human donor with alopecia areata.

This chain joins TRBV7-2 and TRBJ2-1, with TRBD2 matching 8 bases. The V gene end was trimmed by 4 bases and the J gene end by 8 bases; junction bases not matched to a gene: 7. CDR1 SGHTA and CDR2 FQGNSA come from the germline V gene. The CDR3 has 14 residues. The CDR3 coding sequence is TGTGCCAGCAGCTCGGGCGGGAGGCGGGATGAGCAGTTCTTC. This encodes CASSSGGRRDEQFF.

This rearrangement joins TRBV7-2 to TRBJ1-5, with D possibly being TRBD1 (6 bases). Germline CDR1 and CDR2: SGHTA and FQGNSA. The CDR3 runs to 15 residues. V lost 5 bases and J lost 0, with 11 bases in between. The CDR3 region has the DNA TGTGCCAGCAGCAGGACAGCACTTAGCAATCAGCCCCAGCATTTT. Residues: CASSRTALSNQPQHF.

The chain employs TRBV19 and TRBJ1-1; D possibly corresponds to TRBD1 (6 bases). V was trimmed by 8 bases and J by 5 bases, leaving 21 bases between them. CDR3 length: 15 amino acids. The germline CDR1 and CDR2 sequences are LNHDA and SQIVND (reference sequence). The CDR3 DNA reads as TGTGCCAGTGGGAGGGGGTTAGTTTCGGAGACTGAAGCTTTCTTT. Its translation is CASGRGLVSETEAFF.

The chain is built from TRBV5-1 and TRBJ2-2; 7 nucleotides line up with TRBD2. The CDR3 totals 16 residues. J gave up 6 bases and V 0 bases, and 8 bases lay outside the gene matches. In germline, CDR1 is SGHRS, CDR2 YFSETQ. The CDR3 DNA reads TGCGCCAGCAGCTTGGAGGGACTACCCTTCTCCGGGGAGCTGTTTTTT. The encoded protein is CASSLEGLPFSGELFF.

DNA of the CDR3: TGTGCCAGCAGCTTTCTAGATACGCAGTATTTT. It translates to CASSFLDTQYF. V gene TRBV7-9 combines with J gene TRBJ2-3; no clear D. V lost 3 bases to trimming and J lost 5 bases, with 3 bases between them. The CDR3 contains 11 residues. Germline lookup yields CDR1 SEHNR and CDR2 FQNEAQ (reference sequence).

A single count supports this clone. This CDR3 reads CASSLPWGRGGGTDTQYF. The CDR3 DNA is TGTGCCAGCAGCTTACCATGGGGCCGCGGAGGAGGCACAGATACGCAGTATTTT. The V call is TRBV7-2, the J call TRBJ2-3, with D perhaps matching TRBD1 or TRBD2 (5 bases each). The CDR3 covers 18 residues. CDR1 is SGHTA, CDR2 FQGNSA, per germline. V was clipped by 2 bases and J by 1 base, with 19 bases between them.

In its sample, this clone was seen a few times. V usage is TRBV4-3 and J usage is TRBJ2-3, with TRBD2 identical over 9 bases. Unmatched junction bases numbered 6, after V lost 2 bases and J lost 6 bases. The germline V gene has CDR1 LGHNA and CDR2 YSLEER. The CDR3 totals 15 residues. CDR3 protein: CASSQSGRPGDTQYF. Written as DNA, the CDR3 is TGCGCCAGCAGCCAAAGCGGGAGGCCGGGGGATACGCAGTATTTT.

This chain links TRBV9 with TRBJ2-5, with D hard to call. This CDR3 is built from 13 residues. V shed 4 bases and J shed 4 bases, with 11 bases lying between them. Germline loops: CDR1 SGDLS, CDR2 YYNGEE. CDR3 bases: TGTGCCAGCAGCACCAGGACGGGAGAGACCCAGTACTTC. This codes for CASSTRTGETQYF.

Only a few counts were recorded for this clone. The chain has TRBV28 and TRBJ2-3; 15 positions match TRBD2. Trimming took 5 bases from V and 6 from J; bases not matched to a gene: 9. The germline gives CDR1 MDHEN, CDR2 SYDVKM. The CDR3 has 17 residues. CDR3 DNA sequence: TGTGCCAGCAGTCTAGGACTAGCGGGGGGGCAGTCGGATACGCAGTATTTT. It is translated as CASSLGLAGGQSDTQYF.

This sequence joins TRBV18 and TRBJ2-7, with 11 bases aligning to TRBD2. The CDR3 runs 15 residues. With 4 bases clipped from V and 1 base from J, the junction kept 3 bases outside the gene matches. Germline CDR1 reads KGHSH; CDR2 reads LQKENI. The chain's CDR3 is CASSHPSGRSYEQYF. The DNA for the CDR3 is TGTGCCAGCTCACACCCTAGCGGGAGGTCCTACGAGCAGTACTTC. Full variable domain (missing parts from reference TRBV18 and TRBJ2-7): NAGVMQNPRHLVRRRGQEARLRCSPMKGHSHVYWYRQLPEEGLKFMVYLQKENIIDESGMPKERFSAEFPKEGPSILRIQQVVRGDSAAYFCASSHPSGRSYEQYFGPGTRLTVT.

CDR3 region: CASSYSLAGGYEQYF. DNA for the CDR3: TGTGCCAGCAGTTACTCCCTAGCGGGAGGCTACGAGCAGTACTTC. The chain has TRBV6-5 and TRBJ2-5; TRBD2 matches 11 bases. The closer fit of TRBJ2-7 to the DNA end suggests the J call may be wrong. The CDR3 is 15 residues long. Germline V gene lookup returns CDR1 MNHEY and CDR2 SVGAGI.

CDR3: CSVDAGGGDTQYF. CDR3 coding DNA: TGCAGCGTTGATGCGGGAGGGGGGGATACGCAGTATTTT. V usage is TRBV29-1 and J usage is TRBJ2-3; 9 bases align to TRBD2. With 3 bases clipped from V and 6 bases from J, the junction kept 4 bases outside the gene matches. The CDR3 is 13 amino acids. Germline assignment: CDR1 SQVTM and CDR2 ANQGSEA.